These 30 T cell receptor beta chains came from one sample sequenced in a study of identical twins. TCRdb used MiXCR to reprocess the 5' RACE reads, holding one entry per CDR3 protein. The sample has just under 550,000 distinct CDR3 sequences, about 16% seen once. These sequences were also reported in another study, on yellow fever vaccine responses in identical twins.

Sequencing used CD4+ T cells sorted from blood. Receptors were obtained from a woman under 30 in good health.

In its sample, this clonotype was seen a few times. The CDR3 DNA reads TGTGCCAGCAGCTATAGGGTGTACAATGAGCAGTTCTTC. Its translation: CASSYRVYNEQFF. The gene calls are TRBV7-9 and TRBJ2-1; no clear D gene. CDR1 is SEHNR, CDR2 FQNEAQ, per germline (reference sequence). This CDR3 spans 13 amino acids. The V end was cut by 4 bases, the J end by 4 bases, with 8 bases between.

The chain recombines TRBV27 with TRBJ2-2, with D possibly matching TRBD1 (5 bases). CDR1 is MNHEY and CDR2 is SMNVEV in the germline V gene (reference sequence). Trimming pared 2 bases from V and 5 bases from J, leaving 15 bases between. The CDR3 totals 16 residues. CDR3 DNA sequence: TGTGCCAGCAGTTTAAGTGACAGATTAGCAACCGGGGAGCTGTTTTTT. It specifies CASSLSDRLATGELFF.

This clonotype was seen a handful of times. The rearrangement joins TRBV6-1 to TRBJ2-7; no clear D gene. V was pared by 5 bases and J by 2 bases, with 7 bases between. This CDR3 has 12 amino acids. The V gene's germline CDR1 is MNHNS and CDR2 SASEGT. The CDR3 DNA sequence: TGTGCCAGCAGTCCAATAGCCTACGAGCAGTACTTC. Residues: CASSPIAYEQYF.

This clonotype has more than one count but fewer than ten. J is TRBJ2-1 and V is TRBV29-1; D possibly uses TRBD1 or TRBD2 (5 bases each). Germline V gene sequence: CDR1 SQVTM, CDR2 ANQGSEA. Trimming removed 7 bases from V and 5 bases from J, with 18 bases in between. The CDR3 totals 14 residues. The CDR3 here is CSAVEVQGNNEQFF. CDR3 sequence (DNA): TGCAGCGCCGTGGAGGTCCAGGGAAACAATGAGCAGTTCTTC.

This clonotype came up a few times. The chain couples TRBV9 to TRBJ2-6; no reliable D call. CDR3 length: 15 residues. The V gene lost 0 bases and the J gene lost 0 bases, with 4 bases spanning the gap. Looked up from germline, CDR1 is SGDLS and CDR2 is YYNGEE. Here the CDR3 reads CASSVGFSGANVLTF. In nucleotides, the CDR3 is TGTGCCAGCAGCGTAGGTTTCTCTGGGGCCAACGTCCTGACTTTC.

This clonotype was detected many times. The chain carries TRBV7-2 and TRBJ2-5; 8 nucleotides line up with TRBD1. Germline CDR1 is SGHTA and CDR2 is FQGNSA. V trimming: 4 bases; J trimming: 5 bases; junction bases outside the gene matches: 12. There are 16 residues in the CDR3. This chain's CDR3 is CASSWGTGSSRETQYF. In nucleotides, the CDR3 is TGTGCCAGCAGCTGGGGGACAGGCTCAAGTCGGGAGACCCAGTACTTC. The variable domain in full, completed from reference TRBV7-2 and TRBJ2-5, reads GAGVSQSPSNKVTEKGKDVELRCDPISGHTALYWYRQSLGQGLEFLIYFQGNSAPDKSGLPSDRFSAERTGGSVSTLTIQRTQQEDSAVYLCASSWGTGSSRETQYFGPGTRLLVL.

The chain is built from TRBV5-1 and TRBJ2-3; 7 bases line up with TRBD2. The length of the CDR3 is 14 residues. Germline trimming cut 0 bases from V and 5 bases from J; bases unmatched to any gene: 3. CDR1 SGHRS and CDR2 YFSETQ come from the germline V gene. CDR3 loop: CASSLGKREDTQYF. The CDR3 DNA sequence: TGCGCCAGCAGCTTGGGCAAGCGGGAAGATACGCAGTATTTT. The full variable domain, in which reference TRBV5-1 and TRBJ2-3 provide the parts outside the CDR3, is KAGVTQTPRYLIKTRGQQVTLSCSPISGHRSVSWYQQTPGQGLQFLFEYFSETQRNKGNFPGRFSGRQFSNSRSEMNVSTLELGDSALYLCASSLGKREDTQYFGPGTRLTVL.

The J gene is TRBJ2-7, the V gene TRBV28, with D possibly matching TRBD2 (5 bases). Germline V lookup: CDR1 MDHEN, CDR2 SYDVKM. The CDR3 covers 15 residues. V was trimmed by 6 bases and J by 0 bases, leaving 15 bases between them. The CDR3 loop is CASSPTDGLSYEQYV. The CDR3 DNA is TGTGCCAGCAGCCCCACGGACGGACTCTCCTACGAGCAGTACGTC.

The rearrangement uses TRBV6-2 or TRBV6-3 and TRBJ2-1; 14 bases align to TRBD2. The trim removed 2 bases at V and 9 bases at J, leaving 15 bases unmatched. The CDR3 has 19 amino acids. Germline CDR1 MNHEY, CDR2 SVGEGT. The CDR3 bases are TGTGCCAGCAGTTACACCAGGGGGGGACTAGCGGGAGATAGCGGTGAGCAGTTCTTC. Its protein is CASSYTRGGLAGDSGEQFF.

This chain joins TRBV5-6 and TRBJ1-2; D may be TRBD1 (5 bases). V was cut by 5 bases and J by 2 bases, with 16 bases left in between. CDR3 length equals 15 residues. Germline V gene sequence: CDR1 SGHDT, CDR2 YYEEEE. The CDR3: CASSRTMTANYGYTF. The CDR3 DNA follows: TGTGCCAGCAGTCGAACCATGACAGCAAACTATGGCTACACCTTC.

This clonotype was recorded a few times. This rearrangement joins TRBV7-3 to TRBJ2-6, with TRBD1 matching 10 bases. The CDR3 is 20 amino acids. Looked up from germline, CDR1 is SGHTA and CDR2 is FQGTGA. With 1 base clipped from V and 0 bases from J, the junction kept 9 bases outside the gene matches. Here the CDR3 DNA reads TGTGCCAGCAGCTTAAATAAGGGACAGGGGTTTCCCTCTGGGGCCAACGTCCTGACTTTC. Translated: CASSLNKGQGFPSGANVLTF. Supplemented by reference TRBV7-3 and TRBJ2-6, the full variable domain reads GAGVSQTPSNKVTEKGKYVELRCDPISGHTALYWYRQSLGQGPEFLIYFQGTGAADDSGLPNDRFFAVRPEGSVSTLKIQRTERGDSAVYLCASSLNKGQGFPSGANVLTFGAGSRLTVL.

This clonotype was detected only a few times. The genes are TRBV11-2 and TRBJ2-1; unclear D gene. From germline, CDR1 is SGHAT and CDR2 FQNNGV. V was trimmed by 3 bases and J by 0 bases, leaving 15 bases between them. The CDR3 contains 17 residues. CDR3 nucleotide sequence: TGTGCCAGCAGCTTTGAGGCCACGAGGTTCTCCTACAATGAGCAGTTCTTC. It is translated as CASSFEATRFSYNEQFF.

This clonotype showed up many times. The gene calls are TRBV6-1 and TRBJ2-7, with unresolved D. V lost 6 bases and J lost 3, with 6 bases in between. The CDR3 runs to 11 residues. Germline-derived CDR1 and CDR2 are MNHNS and SASEGT. The CDR3, as DNA: TGTGCCAGCAGCGGGCACTACGAGCAGTACGTC. This encodes CASSGHYEQYV.

This clonotype has more than one count but fewer than ten. The rearrangement joins TRBV6-1 to TRBJ1-1; D is perhaps TRBD1 (6 bases). Trimming removed 4 bases at V and 1 base at J, with 10 bases between. This CDR3 comprises 14 residues. Germline V gives CDR1 MNHNS, CDR2 SASEGT. Here the CDR3 reads CASSALQGNTEAFF. The CDR3 region has the DNA TGTGCCAGCAGTGCGCTACAGGGGAACACTGAAGCTTTCTTT.

This clonotype was seen a few times. CDR3 sequence: CATSRDIGTANTEAFF. The CDR3 DNA is TGTGCCACCAGCAGAGATATTGGGACAGCGAACACTGAAGCTTTCTTT. This chain joins TRBV15 and TRBJ1-1; 7 bases map to TRBD1. The CDR3 is made up of 16 amino acids. The ends lost 0 bases at V and 1 base at J; junction bases unmatched: 5. CDR1 and CDR2 (germline): LNHNV, YYDKDF (reference sequence).

This clonotype showed up just a few times. The chain joins TRBV12-3 or TRBV12-4 to TRBJ1-2, with D perhaps matching TRBD1 (5 bases). V lost 4 bases to trimming and J lost 6 bases, with 12 bases between them. The CDR3 extends over 13 amino acids. This CDR3 is CASSSAGFHGYTF. The DNA of the CDR3 is TGTGCCAGCAGTTCCGCAGGGTTTCATGGCTACACCTTC.

The CDR3 coding sequence is TGTGCCACCAGTCTCGGAACCCCTTCCCAGCAGTTCTTC. Amino acid sequence: CATSLGTPSQQFF. This rearrangement joins TRBV24-1 to TRBJ2-1, with unresolved D. V lost 6 bases and J lost 11, with 16 bases in between. The CDR3 has 13 residues. CDR1 KGHDR and CDR2 SFDVKD come from the germline V gene.

For the CDR3, the DNA is TGCGCCAGCAGCACCTACCGGGACCGAGACACCGGGGAGCTGTTTTTT. Translating gives CASSTYRDRDTGELFF. This chain connects TRBV5-1 to TRBJ2-2, with D possibly being TRBD1 or TRBD2 (5 bases each). V was pared by 4 bases and J by 3 bases, with 16 bases between. This CDR3 region has 16 residues. Looked up from germline, CDR1 is SGHRS and CDR2 is YFSETQ.

This chain joins TRBV11-3 and TRBJ2-1; 13 nucleotides match TRBD2. The length of the CDR3 is 14 residues. J was trimmed by 16 bases and V by 7 bases; bases with no gene match: 13. Germline lookup yields CDR1 SGHNT and CDR2 YENEEA. The DNA of the CDR3 is TGTGCCAGCAACCCGGGACTAGCGGGGTCCTCCCAATTCTTC. It codes for CASNPGLAGSSQFF.

The chain joins TRBV20-1 to TRBJ1-3; 8 bases are a match to TRBD1. CDR1 is DFQATT and CDR2 is SNEGSKA in the germline V gene (reference sequence). The CDR3 sequence is 14 residues long. With V trimmed by 6 bases and J by 3 bases, 7 bases remained unmatched. Here the CDR3 reads CSATQGAGGNTIYF. The CDR3 region has the DNA TGCAGTGCAACCCAGGGGGCCGGTGGAAACACCATATATTTT.

In this sample, this clonotype turned up a few times. The chain has TRBV6-1 and TRBJ1-1, with D perhaps TRBD1 (5 bases). Germline V lookup: CDR1 MNHNS, CDR2 SASEGT. The CDR3 length is 16 residues. The V end was cut by 7 bases, the J end by 0 bases, with 18 bases between. This CDR3 reads CASTYGWGSMNTEAFF. Here the CDR3 DNA reads TGTGCCAGCACCTACGGGTGGGGGTCGATGAACACTGAAGCTTTCTTT.

The chain couples TRBV6-5 to TRBJ1-2; TRBD1 is a possible D gene (6 bases). Germline V gene sequence: CDR1 MNHEY, CDR2 SVGAGI. V was cut by 0 bases and J by 3 bases, with 17 bases left in between. The CDR3 is 17 amino acids. In DNA, the CDR3 is TGTGCCAGCAGTTACTCGATGGGGGGCGCAGACCACTATGGCTACACCTTC. Its translation: CASSYSMGGADHYGYTF.

The chain recombines TRBV10-2 with TRBJ2-2; TRBD1 matches at 9 bases. Looked up from germline, CDR1 is WSHSY and CDR2 is SAAADI. CDR3 length: 15 residues. V shed 6 bases, J shed 2 bases, and the junction held 4 bases outside the gene matches. The CDR3: CASRAGQGNTGELFF. The CDR3 bases are TGCGCCAGCAGGGCGGGACAGGGTAACACCGGGGAGCTGTTTTTT.

This clonotype came up a few times. V is TRBV5-1 and J is TRBJ1-6; no firm D call. With 0 bases removed from V and 8 bases from J, the gap between germline ends came to 6 bases. CDR3 length: 13 amino acids. In germline, CDR1 is SGHRS, CDR2 YFSETQ. In DNA form, the CDR3 reads TGCGCCAGCAGCTTGGACATAGATTCACCCCTCCACTTT. Translated, it gives CASSLDIDSPLHF.

V gene TRBV5-1 combines with J gene TRBJ2-5; TRBD2 matches 9 bases. This CDR3 comprises 17 residues. The germline gives CDR1 SGHRS, CDR2 YFSETQ. The V gene end was trimmed by 0 bases and the J gene end by 2 bases; junction bases not matched to a gene: 8. Here the CDR3 DNA reads TGCGCCAGCAGCTTGGAACTTGGCGGGAGGGCTCAAGAGACCCAGTACTTC. This gives the protein CASSLELGGRAQETQYF. Using reference TRBV5-1 and TRBJ2-5 for the parts outside the CDR3, the full variable domain is KAGVTQTPRYLIKTRGQQVTLSCSPISGHRSVSWYQQTPGQGLQFLFEYFSETQRNKGNFPGRFSGRQFSNSRSEMNVSTLELGDSALYLCASSLELGGRAQETQYFGPGTRLLVL.

The chain is built from TRBV2 and TRBJ2-7; possibly TRBD2 for D (6 bases). Trimming shortened V by 3 bases and J by 3 bases, and 9 bases separated the two germline ends. The CDR3 extends over 13 amino acids. Germline lookup yields CDR1 SNHLY and CDR2 FYNNEI. The CDR3 loop is CASSDWGGYEQYF. Written as DNA, the CDR3 is TGTGCCAGCAGTGATTGGGGAGGCTACGAGCAGTACTTC.

This clonotype was found a few times. The chain has TRBV20-1 and TRBJ1-6; TRBD1 is a possible D gene (5 bases). V lost 4 bases to trimming and J lost 10 bases, with 17 bases between them. Germline CDR1 is DFQATT and CDR2 is SNEGSKA (reference sequence). The CDR3 is 14 amino acids. DNA of the CDR3: TGCAGTGCTAACCTGGCTCAGGGCGGGTCACCCCTCCACTTT. Amino acid sequence: CSANLAQGGSPLHF.

This clonotype has just a few counts. The chain employs TRBV28 and TRBJ1-2; TRBD1 is a possible D gene (6 bases). Germline V gene data show CDR1 as MDHEN and CDR2 as SYDVKM. Trimming pared 5 bases from V and 4 bases from J, leaving 20 bases between. This CDR3 contains 16 residues. The CDR3 protein is CASSAPGGAHPYGYTF. The CDR3 nucleotides read TGTGCCAGCAGTGCCCCCGGGGGGGCGCATCCCTATGGCTACACCTTC.

J is TRBJ2-3 and V is TRBV7-6; 8 bases fit TRBD2. Germline V lookup: CDR1 SGHVS, CDR2 FNYEAQ. CDR3 size: 14 residues. V gave up 5 bases and J gave up 6 bases; unmatched junction bases: 7. The CDR3 spells CASSRERGRDTQYF. As DNA, the CDR3 is TGTGCCAGCAGCCGGGAGCGGGGGAGGGATACGCAGTATTTT. The entire variable domain, with the rest obtained from reference TRBV7-6 and TRBJ2-3, is as follows: GAGVSQSPRYKVTKRGQDVALRCDPISGHVSLYWYRQALGQGPEFLTYFNYEAQQDKSGLPNDRFSAERPEGSISTLTIQRTEQRDSAMYRCASSRERGRDTQYFGPGTRLTVL.

The sample holds a few counts of this clonotype. This chain connects TRBV7-9 to TRBJ2-2; 7 nucleotides agree with TRBD1. The V and J ends lost 5 bases and 8 bases, in that order; junction bases with no gene match: 8. In germline, CDR1 is SEHNR, CDR2 FQNEAQ (reference sequence). The CDR3 sequence is 14 residues long. CDR3 loop: CASSLRDSAGELFF. The CDR3 bases are TGTGCCAGCAGCCTCCGGGACAGTGCTGGGGAGCTGTTTTTT. Full variable domain (remainder filled in from reference TRBV7-9 and TRBJ2-2): DTGVSQNPRHKITKRGQNVTFRCDPISEHNRLYWYRQTLGQGPEFLTYFQNEAQLEKSRLLSDRFSAERPKGSFSTLEIQRTEQGDSAMYLCASSLRDSAGELFFGEGSRLTVL.